The text below deals with one T cell receptor (beta chain). The sample originates from a study of control samples from healthy donors and cancer patients. Libraries were prepared by immunoSEQ multiplex PCR; TCRdb keeps only in-frame clonotypes and omits some of them. The sample yields around 130,000 clones, about 88% seen once. The CDR3 sequence is 15 residues long. The V segment lost 3 bases and the J segment 1 base; nucleotides outside the gene matches: 1. The V gene's germline CDR1 is WNHNN and CDR2 SYGVQD (reference sequence). The receptor was derived from a man in his fifties or sixties in good health. The J gene is TRBJ2-4, the V gene TRBV10-1, with 9 bases fitting TRBD1. Sequencing was carried out using blood. CDR3 DNA: TGCGCCAGCAGTGAAGGGACAGGGGCCAAAAACATTCAGTACTTC. As protein: CASSEGTGAKNIQYF.